This T cell receptor beta chain emerged from a study of blood T cell repertoires in COVID-19. Original methodology: How many nucleated cells were present was estimated from reference gene primer amplification. Here immunoSEQ multiplex PCR was the method, and the copy in TCRdb shows in-frame clones only, minus some. Clone size and V and J calls were adopted from that table, with D and trimming inferred from the DNA. The sample lists some 130,000 clones, roughly 90% occurring once. With V trimmed by 7 bases and J by 5 bases, 8 bases remained unmatched. CDR1 is MNHEY, CDR2 SVGAGI, per germline. The CDR3 spans 13 residues. Clinical history as reported by participants underpinned cohort assignment. Cohort 3 recovery required two negative PCRs, clearance, or symptom resolution.

This chain uses TRBV6-5 with TRBJ2-7; 7 bases line up with TRBD1. The receptor was isolated from a woman aged 45 to 65 who had recovered from COVID-19. Sequencing was done on a sample of PBMCs or T cells enriched from blood (not recorded which). The CDR3, as DNA: TGTGCCAGCATCGGGACAGTTGGCGACGAGCAGTACTTC. Translating it yields CASIGTVGDEQYF.